Sequencing of this TCR beta chain was carried out in a study of T cells in Graves' hyperthyroidism and ophthalmopathy (dated by TCRdb to between 2018 and 2021). In terms of the full investigation: Peripheral blood samples were taken at initial diagnosis, before any treatment was given. To identify TCR V-J signatures that set the groups apart, the researchers used a discovery cohort of about a hundred patients, made up of around 40 with Graves' ophthalmopathy and some 60 with stable Graves' hyperthyroidism. Whether ophthalmopathy could be predicted prospectively was tested in an independent validation cohort made up of 18 to 20 hyperthyroidism patients plus 17 patients who later progressed to ophthalmopathy. The roughly 100 discovery patients were randomly divided into training and test sets at a 7:3 ratio. Thyroid tissue and blood T-cell repertoires from more than 5 Graves' hyperthyroidism patients were also compared in the study. After sampling, hyperthyroidism patients received methimazole starting at 30 mg daily, and ophthalmopathy patients received high-dose intravenous methylprednisolone. TCR Vbeta CDR3 sequencing of some 140 peripheral blood samples (43 ophthalmopathy, under 80 hyperthyroidism and approximately 17 progressor patients) is reported in the paper. The study at large found these results: No statistical method was used to fix the sample size in advance, and group allocation was not hidden from the investigators. In validation, progression to ophthalmopathy was predicted by the model with around 71% sensitivity and nearly 75% specificity, a median of about 6 months before onset. Ophthalmopathy was separated from stable hyperthyroidism by a 13 V-J signature model, with over 85% sensitivity and roughly 84% specificity obtained in cross-validation and 80%/75% obtained in testing. Most expanded thyroid clonotypes (frequency above 0.001) were also found in blood, which suggests that blood repertoires may mirror thyroid immune responses.

The TCR beta CDR3 regions were amplified from RNA transcripts. A first-round RT-PCR of the TCR CDR3 used the HTBI primer set with the Qiagen OneStep RT-PCR kit. A second multiplex PCR round built the libraries, followed by size selection and purification. Sequencing of the libraries was done on an Illumina HiSeq2000 using paired-end 100 bp reads. Per the source publication's procedure: SOAPnuke was used to process the raw data, throwing out any read that contained adapters or uncalled bases, had a mean Phred below 15, or lacked an exact constant-primer or identifier match. COPE v1.2.5 was used to merge the high-quality paired reads, and each unique nucleotide sequence was defined as a clonotype. MiTCR v1.1 was used to align clonotypes to the IMGT TRBV, TRBD and TRBJ reference segments. The analysis was restricted to V-J combinations with a frequency above 0.0001, which together covered just over 99% of the repertoires. The TCS score was defined as F50 (clonal expansion) divided by E x V (chaos), with BLOSUM62-based TCRdist calculated between CDR3 peptides within each V-J. Welch's t-statistics and random forest reduced some 510 V-J features to some 14, which were used in a naive Bayes classifier (R e1071). TCRdb reran the public reads through fastp at Q25 and MiXCR, keeping productive beta chains. A single entry per CDR3 protein holds the most common genes and DNA from its merged rows. The V and J calls were not made by the authors but by TCRdb's processing. A total of around 350,000 distinct CDR3 sequences appear in this sample, roughly 15% of them only once. Roughly a fifth of the sample belongs to the ten largest clones.

From the cysteine up to the phenylalanine, the CDR3 has a length of 13 residues. CDR3 DNA only is kept here, 39 bases in frame from base 1. Ends trimmed: V by 4 bases, J by 3 bases; bases unmatched to a gene: 3. Sequences SGHDN (CDR1) and FVKESK (CDR2) are obtained from the germline V gene. Details on this clonotype: No cognate antigen has been identified for it. No base quality values were provided; no much bigger clone lies one nucleotide off.

In the ophthalmopathy patients, disease was moderately to severely active, with a Clinical Activity Score of 3 or more, a NOSPECS grade of 4 or more, and a duration of less than 3 months. The study excluded patients with uncontrolled infections, other autoimmune diseases, pregnancy or lactation. Clinical symptoms, serum thyroxine and TRAb, thyroid ultrasound, and orbital computed tomography formed the basis for the diagnoses. Ficoll-Paque density gradient centrifugation was used to isolate PBMCs from 8 to 10 ml of fresh peripheral blood. Total RNA was extracted using Trizol reagent, and RNA quality was assessed on an Agilent 2100 Bioanalyzer.

The chain is made from TRBV14 and TRBJ2-7; TRBD1 agrees with 7 junctional bases. The TCR sequence derives from a woman in her sixties or seventies with Graves' ophthalmopathy. The sequencing sample was made of blood. CDR3 sequence: CASSRWDSYEQYF. The nucleotide sequence is TGTGCCAGCAGCCGGTGGGACAGCTACGAGCAGTACTTC.